The clone carrying this T cell receptor beta chain was counted a few times. The CDR3 has 15 amino acids. From germline, CDR1 is SGHDN and CDR2 FVKESK. The germline V and J ends were trimmed by 2 bases and 4 bases, with 12 bases remaining between them. This record belongs to a study of T cells after yellow fever vaccination. TCRdb analysed the 5' RACE reads with MiXCR anew, one entry per CDR3 protein. The repertoire has hundreds of thousands of distinct CDR3 sequences, approximately 12% of them found once; the top ten carry about 3%. Source: CD4+ T cells sorted from PBMCs, taken 15 days after the yellow fever booster vaccination. The receptor's source is a man aged 18 to 29 who received the YFV17D yellow fever vaccine. The gene calls are TRBV14 and TRBJ2-1; the D call may be TRBD1 or TRBD2 (5 bases each). The CDR3 coding sequence is TGTGCCAGCAGCCAATACGGGGCTAGATACAATGAGCAGTTCTTC. Encoded protein: CASSQYGARYNEQFF.